This is a list of T cell receptor beta chains from one sample in a study of blood T cell repertoires in COVID-19. Some clones are missing from TCRdb's copy, which holds only in-frame ones; the method was immunoSEQ multiplex PCR. Found here are 150,000 or so clones, 91% of them singletons; the top ten hold 0.55%. The sample consisted of peripheral blood. These receptors all come from a man aged 45-65 years with acute or convalescent COVID-19. The CDR3 runs from the conserved cysteine through the conserved F or W. The D gene is left open where the match is weak. Size tells how often a clone was seen (once, few, many) or the class of an expanded clone, and some rows leave it out.

j_call,v_call,d_call,clone_size,cdr3_nt,cdr3_aa
TRBJ1-2,TRBV6-6,NA,NA,TGTGCCAGCAGTTACAACAGGATGGATGGCTACACCTTC,CASSYNRMDGYTF
TRBJ1-2,TRBV20-1,NA,once,TGCAGTGCTAGGACATATAGAGGCTACACCTTC,CSARTYRGYTF
TRBJ1-5,TRBV4-2,NA,few,TGTGCCAGCAGCCAAGGTCGAGGTCAGCCCCAGCATTTT,CASSQGRGQPQHF
TRBJ2-7,TRBV15,NA,NA,TGTGCCACCAGCAGAACCCTAACAGAGTACGAGCAGTACTTC,CATSRTLTEYEQYF
TRBJ1-1,TRBV28,NA,NA,TGTGCCAGCAGCCTATCTGCTGAAGCTTTCTTT,CASSLSAEAFF
TRBJ1-1,TRBV5-1,NA,NA,TGCGCCAGCAGCTTGGACACGAACACTGAAGCTTTCTTT,CASSLDTNTEAFF
TRBJ2-3,TRBV2,TRBD2,NA,TGTGCCAGCAGTGAGCGAGCGGGAGGGTGGGATACGCAGTATTTT,CASSERAGGWDTQYF
TRBJ2-7,TRBV18,TRBD1,NA,TGTGCCAGCTCACCCGGGACAGACCTCATGCAAGACTTC,CASSPGTDLMQDF
TRBJ1-6,TRBV7-8,NA,NA,TGTGCCAGCAGCCCCGGAGGGAGTTTTGGACTGAACCATTCACCCCTCCACTTT,CASSPGGSFGLNHSPLHF
TRBJ2-7,TRBV4-1,TRBD2,NA,TGCGCCAGCAGCCAAGGACGACTAGCGGGAAGGGGGCCTTTTTACGAGCAGTACTTC,CASSQGRLAGRGPFYEQYF
TRBJ1-6,TRBV21-1,NA,NA,TGTGCCAGCAGCAAAGGCGGGGAGGGTAGGGTGTGGTCACCCCTCCACTTT,CASSKGGEGRVWSPLHF
TRBJ2-1,TRBV28,TRBD2,NA,TGTGCCAGCAGTTTTACTAGCGGGGGCCTTAGCTCCTACAATGAGCAGTTCTTC,CASSFTSGGLSSYNEQFF
TRBJ2-7,TRBV11-2,NA,NA,TGTGCCAGCAGCTCACCAAGGGTAGCGAGGCACGAGCAGTACTTC,CASSSPRVARHEQYF
TRBJ2-2,TRBV11-2,NA,NA,TGTGCCAGCAGCTTCGACAGTCCTTACACCGGGGAGCTGTTTTTT,CASSFDSPYTGELFF
TRBJ1-5,TRBV5-1,NA,NA,TGCGCCAGCAGCTTGACCGGACAAAGCAATCAGCCCCAGCATTTT,CASSLTGQSNQPQHF
TRBJ1-6,TRBV6-5,NA,NA,TGTGCCAGCAGTCCTTGGACAAATTCACCCCTCCACTTT,CASSPWTNSPLHF
TRBJ2-2,TRBV19,TRBD1,NA,TGTGCCAGTAGGCAAACAGGGGGCTCCGGGGAGCTGTTTTTT,CASRQTGGSGELFF
TRBJ2-7,TRBV2,NA,NA,TGTGCCAGCAGTGCCAGACAGGTAACCTCCTACGAGCAGTACTTC,CASSARQVTSYEQYF
TRBJ1-5,TRBV27,TRBD1,NA,TGTGCCAGCAGTTTACTGGGACAGAGCAATCAGCCCCAGCATTTT,CASSLLGQSNQPQHF
TRBJ2-3,TRBV28,TRBD2,NA,TGTGCCAGCACTCGCGGGGGGGCCAAGGATACGCAGTATTTT,CASTRGGAKDTQYF
TRBJ1-6,TRBV13,NA,NA,TGTGCCAGCAGCTTACACAGGGTCTCACCCCTCCACTTT,CASSLHRVSPLHF
TRBJ2-5,TRBV5-1,NA,NA,TGCGCCAGCAGCTTTCGACAGGTTGAAGAGACCCAGTACTTC,CASSFRQVEETQYF
TRBJ1-2,TRBV5-6,TRBD1,NA,TGTGCCAGCATCCGACAGGGGGCTGGCTATGGCTACACCTTC,CASIRQGAGYGYTF
TRBJ1-5,TRBV6-1,NA,NA,TGTGCCAGCAGTGAAGCGGTGGGGGGGAATCAGCCCCAGCATTTT,CASSEAVGGNQPQHF
TRBJ1-1,TRBV10-3,TRBD1,once,TGTGCCATCAGCGGGACAGGGGAAGTGAACACTGAAGCTTTCTTT,CAISGTGEVNTEAFF
TRBJ1-5,TRBV28,TRBD1,NA,TGTGCCAGCAGACAGGGGGATCTCGTCAATCAGCCCCAGCATTTT,CASRQGDLVNQPQHF
TRBJ1-6,TRBV4-3,NA,NA,TGCGCCAGCAGCCAAGACTACAGGGTTAAAAGGGATTCACCCCTCCACTTT,CASSQDYRVKRDSPLHF
TRBJ2-1,TRBV24-1,NA,NA,TGTGCCACCTCGCTGGGGAGCTCCTACAATGAGCAGTTCTTC,CATSLGSSYNEQFF
TRBJ1-1,TRBV5-4,NA,once,TGTGCCAGCAGCCCGCTTTGGGGGGGGGCAGCCAGGGACGACTCAGAAGCTTTCTTT,CASSPLWGGAARDDSEAFF
TRBJ2-1,TRBV2,NA,NA,TGTGCCAGCAGACAAGCGCGAACCTACAATGAGCAGTTCTTC,CASRQARTYNEQFF
TRBJ2-2,TRBV6-5,NA,NA,TGTGCCAGCAGTTACTCGAGGCAGAACACCGGGGAGCTGTTTTTT,CASSYSRQNTGELFF
TRBJ1-2,TRBV9,NA,NA,TGTGCCAGCAGCTCTCAGACAGACTACACCTTC,CASSSQTDYTF
TRBJ1-1,TRBV18,TRBD1,NA,TGTGCCAGCTCACCGCAGGGGGCACTGAACACTGAAGCTTTTTTT,CASSPQGALNTEAFF
TRBJ2-2,TRBV2,TRBD2,NA,TGTGCCAGCAGTGGACTAGCGGGAGAGGCCGGGGAGCTGTTTTTT,CASSGLAGEAGELFF
TRBJ2-7,TRBV4-2,NA,NA,TGTGCCAGCAGCCAAGCGTGGCCCAGCGACTCCTACGAGCAGTACTTC,CASSQAWPSDSYEQYF
TRBJ2-7,TRBV2,NA,NA,TGTGCCAGCCGCAGCTTGTGGAGATACGAGCAGTACTTC,CASRSLWRYEQYF
TRBJ1-5,TRBV24-1,TRBD1,NA,TGTGCCACCAGTGATTCTAGGGACAGCTATCAGCCCCAGCATTTT,CATSDSRDSYQPQHF